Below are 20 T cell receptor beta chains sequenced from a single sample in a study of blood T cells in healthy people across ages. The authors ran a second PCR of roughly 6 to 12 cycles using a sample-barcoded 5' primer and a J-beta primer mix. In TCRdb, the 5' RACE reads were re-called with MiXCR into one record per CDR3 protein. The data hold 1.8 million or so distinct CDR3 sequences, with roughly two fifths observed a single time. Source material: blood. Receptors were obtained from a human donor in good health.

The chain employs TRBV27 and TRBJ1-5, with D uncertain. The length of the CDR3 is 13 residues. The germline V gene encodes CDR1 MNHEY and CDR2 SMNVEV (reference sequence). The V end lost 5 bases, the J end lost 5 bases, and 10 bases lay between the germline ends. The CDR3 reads CASSPSWDQPQHF. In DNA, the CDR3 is TGTGCCAGCAGTCCCTCTTGGGATCAGCCCCAGCATTTT.

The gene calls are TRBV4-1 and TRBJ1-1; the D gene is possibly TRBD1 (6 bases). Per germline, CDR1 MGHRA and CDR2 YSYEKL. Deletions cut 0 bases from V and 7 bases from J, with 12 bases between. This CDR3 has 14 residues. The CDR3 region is CASSQEAGQFEAFF. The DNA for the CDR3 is TGCGCCAGCAGCCAAGAAGCCGGACAGTTTGAAGCTTTCTTT.

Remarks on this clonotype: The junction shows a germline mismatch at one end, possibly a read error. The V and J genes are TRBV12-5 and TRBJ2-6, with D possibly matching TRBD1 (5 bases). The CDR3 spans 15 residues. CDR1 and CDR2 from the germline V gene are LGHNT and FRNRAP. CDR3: CASGSDKSGANVLTF. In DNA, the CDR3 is TGCGCTAGTGGATCGGACAAATCTGGGGCCAACGTCCTGACTTTC.

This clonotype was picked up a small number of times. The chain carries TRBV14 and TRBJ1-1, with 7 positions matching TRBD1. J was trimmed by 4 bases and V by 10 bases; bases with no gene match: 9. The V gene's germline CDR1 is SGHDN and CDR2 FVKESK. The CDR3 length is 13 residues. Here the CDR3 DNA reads TGTGCCACCCACACCCAGGGGGGCACTGAAGCTTTCTTT. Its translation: CATHTQGGTEAFF.

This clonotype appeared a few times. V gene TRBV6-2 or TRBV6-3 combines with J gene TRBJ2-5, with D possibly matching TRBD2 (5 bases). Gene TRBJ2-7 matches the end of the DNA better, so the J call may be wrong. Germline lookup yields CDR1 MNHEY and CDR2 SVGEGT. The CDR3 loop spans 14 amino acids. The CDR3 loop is CASSPIQGGGEQYF. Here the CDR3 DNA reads TGTGCCAGCAGTCCCATACAAGGAGGAGGCGAGCAGTACTTC.

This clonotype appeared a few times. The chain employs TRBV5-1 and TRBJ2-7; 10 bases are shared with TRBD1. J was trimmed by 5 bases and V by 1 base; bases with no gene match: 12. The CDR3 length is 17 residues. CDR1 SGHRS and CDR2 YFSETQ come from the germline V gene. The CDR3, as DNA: TGCGCCAGCAGCTTGTCGACCGGGACAGGGGTGTTCAACGAGCAGTACTTC. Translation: CASSLSTGTGVFNEQYF.

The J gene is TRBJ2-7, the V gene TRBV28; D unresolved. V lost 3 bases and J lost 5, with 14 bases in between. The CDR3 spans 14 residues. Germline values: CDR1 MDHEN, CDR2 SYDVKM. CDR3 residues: CASSFSRLVDEQYF. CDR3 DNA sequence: TGTGCCAGCAGTTTTTCCAGGTTAGTGGACGAGCAGTACTTC.

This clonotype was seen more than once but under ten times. CDR3 amino acids: CASSEPPPGDGYTF. CDR3 nucleotides: TGTGCCAGCAGCGAGCCCCCCCCGGGGGATGGCTACACCTTC. The rearrangement links TRBV9 to TRBJ1-2; tentative D call: TRBD1 (5 bases). The CDR3 has 14 amino acids. The V and J ends lost 3 bases and 6 bases respectively, with 15 bases between them. The germline V gene encodes CDR1 SGDLS and CDR2 YYNGEE.

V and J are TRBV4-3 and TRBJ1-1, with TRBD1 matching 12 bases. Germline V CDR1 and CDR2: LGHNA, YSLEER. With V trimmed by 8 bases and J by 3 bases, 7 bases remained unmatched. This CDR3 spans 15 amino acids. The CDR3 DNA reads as TGCGCCAGCCAACGGGACAGGGGGCAATACACTGAAGCTTTCTTT. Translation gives CASQRDRGQYTEAFF.

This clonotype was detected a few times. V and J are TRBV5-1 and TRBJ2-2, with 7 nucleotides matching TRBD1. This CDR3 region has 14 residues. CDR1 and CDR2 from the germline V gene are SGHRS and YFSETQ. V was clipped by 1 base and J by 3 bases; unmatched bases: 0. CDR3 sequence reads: CASSLQGDTGELFF. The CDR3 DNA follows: TGCGCCAGCAGCTTGCAGGGGGACACCGGGGAGCTGTTTTTT.

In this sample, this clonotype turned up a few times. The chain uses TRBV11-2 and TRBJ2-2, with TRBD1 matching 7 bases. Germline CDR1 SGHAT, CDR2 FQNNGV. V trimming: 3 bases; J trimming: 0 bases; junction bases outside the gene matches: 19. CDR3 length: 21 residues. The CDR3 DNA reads TGTGCCAGCAGCTTCCGCCGACGGACAGGCTTTAACCCGACGAACACCGGGGAGCTGTTTTTT. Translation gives CASSFRRRTGFNPTNTGELFF.

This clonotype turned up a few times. The DNA for the CDR3 is TGTGCCACCAGCAGTTGGGACAGCGAAGAGACCCAGTACTTC. It translates to CATSSWDSEETQYF. The rearrangement uses TRBV15 and TRBJ2-5; 7 positions match TRBD1. The J segment lost 3 bases and the V segment lost 3 bases, leaving 4 bases of the junction unmatched. Germline values: CDR1 LNHNV, CDR2 YYDKDF (reference sequence). CDR3 size: 14 residues.

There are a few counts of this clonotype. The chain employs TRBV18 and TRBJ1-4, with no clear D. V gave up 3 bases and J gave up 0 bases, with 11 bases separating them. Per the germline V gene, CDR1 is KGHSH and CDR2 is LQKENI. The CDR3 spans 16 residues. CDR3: CASSPVTNPTNEKLFF. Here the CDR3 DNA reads TGTGCCAGCTCACCGGTTACAAACCCAACTAATGAAAAACTGTTTTTT.

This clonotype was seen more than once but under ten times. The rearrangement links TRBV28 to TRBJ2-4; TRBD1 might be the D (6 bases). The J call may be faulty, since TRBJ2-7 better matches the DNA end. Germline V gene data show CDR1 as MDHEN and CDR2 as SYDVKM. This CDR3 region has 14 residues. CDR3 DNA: TGTGCCAGCATCTCCCCGACAGGAGCCTACGAGCAGTACTTC. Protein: CASISPTGAYEQYF.

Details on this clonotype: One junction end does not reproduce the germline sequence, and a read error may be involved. The CDR3 sequence is CTSSLGHYGYTF. DNA of the CDR3: TGTACCAGCAGCTTAGGACACTATGGCTACACCTTC. The chain links TRBV7-3 to TRBJ1-2; no firm D call. The germline V gene encodes CDR1 SGHTA and CDR2 FQGTGA. This CDR3 contains 12 residues.

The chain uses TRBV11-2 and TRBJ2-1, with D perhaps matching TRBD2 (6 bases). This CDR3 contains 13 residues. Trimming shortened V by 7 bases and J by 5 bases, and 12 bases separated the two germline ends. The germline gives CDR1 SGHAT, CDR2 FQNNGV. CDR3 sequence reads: CASTLGGDNEQFF. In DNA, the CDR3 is TGTGCCAGCACCCTGGGCGGGGACAATGAGCAGTTCTTC.

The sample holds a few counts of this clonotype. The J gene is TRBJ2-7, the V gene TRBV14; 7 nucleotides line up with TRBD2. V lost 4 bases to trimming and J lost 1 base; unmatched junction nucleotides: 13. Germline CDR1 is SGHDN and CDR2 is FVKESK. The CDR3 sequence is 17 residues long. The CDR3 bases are TGTGCCAGCAGCCGGCGTTCTACCGGGGACTATTCCTACGAGCAGTACTTC. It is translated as CASSRRSTGDYSYEQYF.

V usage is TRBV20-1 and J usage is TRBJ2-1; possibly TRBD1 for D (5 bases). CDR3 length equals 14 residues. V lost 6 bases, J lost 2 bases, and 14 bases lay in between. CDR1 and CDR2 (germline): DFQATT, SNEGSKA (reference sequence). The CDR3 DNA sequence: TGCAGTGCCACAGGCGACCCGGCCTACAATGAGCAGTTCTTC. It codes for CSATGDPAYNEQFF.

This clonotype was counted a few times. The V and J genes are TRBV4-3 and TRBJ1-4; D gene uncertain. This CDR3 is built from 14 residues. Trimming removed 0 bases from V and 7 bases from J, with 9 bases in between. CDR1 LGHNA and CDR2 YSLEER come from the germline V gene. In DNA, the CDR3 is TGCGCCAGCAGCCAAGATCAAGGGAGTGAAAAACTGTTTTTT. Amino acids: CASSQDQGSEKLFF.

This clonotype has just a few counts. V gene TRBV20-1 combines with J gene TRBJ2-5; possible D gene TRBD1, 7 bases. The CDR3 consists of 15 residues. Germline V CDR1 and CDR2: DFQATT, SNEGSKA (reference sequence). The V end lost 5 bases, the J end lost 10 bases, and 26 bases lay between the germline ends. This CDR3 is CSASGTDPILEGQYF. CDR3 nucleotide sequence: TGCAGTGCTTCCGGGACAGACCCAATCCTGGAGGGCCAGTACTTC.